The clone carrying this TCR beta chain was recorded a few times. Antigen specificity is unknown. This sample is part of a study of cytomegalovirus exposure and HLA in healthy donors. Notes on the study in general: HLA alleles were associated with fewer than 20,000 TCR beta sequences in a later analysis at 0.05 false discovery rate.

The CDR3 totals 15 residues. With 2 bases removed from V and 0 bases from J, the gap between germline ends came to 10 bases. Germline V gene sequence: CDR1 MNHEY, CDR2 SVGAGI. It was with 60 Vbeta and 13 Jbeta primers that the PCR ran. Generated by immunoSEQ multiplex PCR, the TCRdb table keeps only in-frame clones and is missing some. The table lists fewer than 150,000 clones, roughly four fifths of them singletons. Sequencing was done on a sample of PBMCs. The sequence derives from a woman aged 45 to 65 in good health and CMV-seronegative. The chain recombines TRBV6-5 with TRBJ1-1, with D possibly matching TRBD1 (5 bases). CDR3 in DNA: TGTGCCAGCAGTTACGCGGGGGACTTGAACACTGAAGCTTTCTTT. Translation: CASSYAGDLNTEAFF.